These 5 T cell receptor beta chains were sequenced from one sample in a study of Graves' ophthalmopathy and Graves' hyperthyroidism. RNA transcripts were the source from which TCR beta CDR3 regions were amplified. HTBI-primed RT-PCR formed the first round, and a multiplex PCR formed the second. TCRdb re-analysed the multiplex PCR reads in MiXCR, keeping a single row per CDR3 protein. The data show 200,000 to 250,000 distinct CDR3 sequences, 20% to 25% seen once. Material for sequencing was peripheral blood. The receptors originated from a woman between 50 and 59 years old with Graves' ophthalmopathy.

The rearrangement uses TRBV12-5 and TRBJ2-7; D gene unclear. There are 13 residues in the CDR3. V was cut by 2 bases and J by 5 bases, with 10 bases left in between. Germline V gene sequence: CDR1 LGHNT, CDR2 FRNRAP. The CDR3 loop is CASGLKIDDEQYV. CDR3 DNA sequence: TGTGCTAGTGGTTTGAAAATCGACGACGAGCAGTACGTC.

This clonotype showed up many times. The genes are TRBV2 and TRBJ1-2; no clear D. Trimming shortened V by 2 bases and J by 2 bases, and 6 bases separated the two germline ends. CDR3 size: 13 residues. Germline assignment: CDR1 SNHLY and CDR2 FYNNEI. The CDR3 region has the DNA TGTGCCAGCAGTGAACTGGGAAACTATGGCTACACCTTC. This encodes CASSELGNYGYTF. Based on the CDR3 plus reference TRBV2 and TRBJ1-2, the full variable domain is EPEVTQTPSHQVTQMGQEVILRCVPISNHLYFYWYRQILGQKVEFLVSFYNNEISEKSEIFDDQFSVERPDGSNFTLKIRSTKLEDSAMYFCASSELGNYGYTFGSGTRLTVV.

This clonotype came up many times. The V gene is TRBV30, the J gene TRBJ2-7; possibly TRBD2 for D (5 bases). V lost 0 bases and J 0 bases, leaving 12 bases between the germline ends. The CDR3 covers 15 residues. Germline CDR1 is GTSNPN and CDR2 is SVGIG (reference sequence). The CDR3 nucleotides are TGTGCCTGGAGTGTTTTTTTAGGGAGCTCCTACGAGCAGTACTTC. This codes for CAWSVFLGSSYEQYF.

This clonotype was counted many times. The gene calls are TRBV11-2 and TRBJ2-7; a weak D match, TRBD1 (6 bases). The CDR3 is made up of 15 amino acids. In germline, CDR1 is SGHAT, CDR2 FQNNGV. V lost 5 bases and J 4 bases, leaving 18 bases between the germline ends. The CDR3 reads CASSRRRQGWYEQYF. The CDR3 nucleotides read TGTGCCAGCAGCAGAAGAAGGCAGGGGTGGTACGAGCAGTACTTC.

This rearrangement joins TRBV30 to TRBJ2-1; 8 nucleotides align to TRBD2. J was trimmed by 1 base and V by 5 bases; bases with no gene match: 7. This CDR3 region has 15 residues. Germline CDR1 is GTSNPN and CDR2 is SVGIG (reference sequence). The CDR3 loop is CAWDRGGGSYNEQFF. The CDR3 region has the DNA TGTGCCTGGGACCGGGGCGGGGGGTCCTACAATGAGCAGTTCTTC.